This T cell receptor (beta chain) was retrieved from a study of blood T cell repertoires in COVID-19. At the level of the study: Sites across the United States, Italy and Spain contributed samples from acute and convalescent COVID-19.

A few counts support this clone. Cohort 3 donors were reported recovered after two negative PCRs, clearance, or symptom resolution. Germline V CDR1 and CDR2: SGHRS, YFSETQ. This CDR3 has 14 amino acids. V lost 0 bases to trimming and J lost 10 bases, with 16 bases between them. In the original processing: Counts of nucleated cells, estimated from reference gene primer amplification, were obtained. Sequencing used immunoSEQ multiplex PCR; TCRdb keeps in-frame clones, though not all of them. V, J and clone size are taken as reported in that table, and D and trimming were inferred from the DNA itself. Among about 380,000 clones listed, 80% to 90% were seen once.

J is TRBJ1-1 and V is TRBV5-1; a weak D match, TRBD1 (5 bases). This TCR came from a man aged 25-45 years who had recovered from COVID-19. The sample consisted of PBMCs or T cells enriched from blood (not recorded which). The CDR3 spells CASSLAGRDLGAFF. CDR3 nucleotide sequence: TGCGCCAGCAGCTTGGCCGGCAGGGACTTGGGAGCTTTCTTT. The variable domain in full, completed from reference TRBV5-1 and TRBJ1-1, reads KAGVTQTPRYLIKTRGQQVTLSCSPISGHRSVSWYQQTPGQGLQFLFEYFSETQRNKGNFPGRFSGRQFSNSRSEMNVSTLELGDSALYLCASSLAGRDLGAFFGQGTRLTVV.